What follows is one T cell receptor beta chain and its context. The antigen remains unidentified. On sorted subsets, replicate PCRs used approximately 200 ng DNA, or some 27,000 T cell genomes. Here immunoSEQ multiplex PCR was the method, and the copy in TCRdb shows in-frame clones only, minus some. Among approximately 980,000 clones, around 80% were seen once, and the ten largest hold approximately 1.5%. These data originate in a study of shared clonotypes between healthy human individuals. The study, taken as a whole, reports: A few donors showed sharing of around 5% of naive CD4 clonotypes. Memory subsets had estimated richness that was generally smaller than that of naive subsets.

The CDR3 totals 16 residues. V was trimmed by 2 bases and J by 2 bases, leaving 16 bases between them. Germline lookup yields CDR1 SGDLS and CDR2 YYNGEE. This rearrangement joins TRBV9 to TRBJ1-1; D not certain. Specimen: memory CD4+ T cells sorted from blood. Subset in this sample: CD45RA-negative fraction. This TCR was recovered from a man aged 18 to 29 in good health. The CDR3 region is CASSVRDTQPNTEAFF. CDR3 coding DNA: TGTGCCAGCAGCGTTCGAGACACCCAGCCAAACACTGAAGCTTTCTTT.